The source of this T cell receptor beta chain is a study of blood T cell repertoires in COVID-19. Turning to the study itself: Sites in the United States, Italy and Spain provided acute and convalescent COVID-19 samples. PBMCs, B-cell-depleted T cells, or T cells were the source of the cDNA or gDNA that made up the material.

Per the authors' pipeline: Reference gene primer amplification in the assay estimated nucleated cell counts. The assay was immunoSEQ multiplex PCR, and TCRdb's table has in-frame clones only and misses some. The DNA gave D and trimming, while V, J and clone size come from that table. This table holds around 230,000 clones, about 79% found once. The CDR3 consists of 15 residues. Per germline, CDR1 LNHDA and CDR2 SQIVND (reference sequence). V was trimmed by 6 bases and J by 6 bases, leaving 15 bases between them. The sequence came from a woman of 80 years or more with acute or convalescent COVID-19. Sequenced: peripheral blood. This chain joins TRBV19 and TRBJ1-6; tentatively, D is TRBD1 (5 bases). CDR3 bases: TGTGCCAGTAGCACTTTTCAGGGCCGTAATTCACCCCTCCACTTT. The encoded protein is CASSTFQGRNSPLHF.